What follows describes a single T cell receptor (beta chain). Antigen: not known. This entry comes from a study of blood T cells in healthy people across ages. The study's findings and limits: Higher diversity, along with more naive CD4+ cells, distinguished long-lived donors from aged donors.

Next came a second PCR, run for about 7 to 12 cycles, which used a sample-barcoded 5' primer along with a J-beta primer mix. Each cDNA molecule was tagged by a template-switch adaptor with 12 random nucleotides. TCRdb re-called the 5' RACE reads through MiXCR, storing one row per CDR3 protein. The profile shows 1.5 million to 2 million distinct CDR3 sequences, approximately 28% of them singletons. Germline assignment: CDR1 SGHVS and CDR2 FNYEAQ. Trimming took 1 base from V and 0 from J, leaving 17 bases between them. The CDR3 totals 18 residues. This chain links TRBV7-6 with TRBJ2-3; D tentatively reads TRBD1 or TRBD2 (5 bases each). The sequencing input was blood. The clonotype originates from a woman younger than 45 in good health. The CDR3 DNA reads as TGTGCCAGCAGCTTAGTAGGCCCAGGGACGCCTAGCACAGATACGCAGTATTTT. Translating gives CASSLVGPGTPSTDTQYF.